One sample yielded the 7 T cell receptor beta chains listed below, sequenced in a study of cytomegalovirus exposure and HLA in healthy donors. A multiplex PCR was run with 60 Vbeta primers and 13 Jbeta primers. Profiled with immunoSEQ multiplex PCR; TCRdb holds only in-frame clones, not every one. This table has 150,000 or so clones, about two thirds appearing once. Sequencing used PBMCs. The origin of the receptors is a woman aged 18-35 years in good health and CMV-seronegative.

This CDR3 is CASSESRTGYTEAFF. Here the CDR3 DNA reads TGTGCCAGCAGTGAGTCCCGGACAGGGTACACTGAAGCTTTCTTT. V and J are TRBV25-1 and TRBJ1-1; TRBD1 matches at 8 bases. Germline V lookup: CDR1 MGHDK, CDR2 SYGVNS. The CDR3 length is 15 residues. The V gene end was trimmed by 3 bases and the J gene end by 3 bases; junction bases not matched to a gene: 6.

The chain employs TRBV28 and TRBJ1-5, with TRBD1 matching over 9 bases. The CDR3 runs to 14 residues. V was clipped by 5 bases and J by 4 bases; unmatched bases: 3. Germline loops: CDR1 MDHEN, CDR2 SYDVKM. The CDR3 loop is CASSLDRGNQPQHF. CDR3 DNA: TGTGCCAGCAGTCTGGACAGGGGAAATCAGCCCCAGCATTTT.

This chain connects TRBV7-2 to TRBJ2-3; 8 bases agree with TRBD2. Looked up from germline, CDR1 is SGHTA and CDR2 is FQGNSA. J was trimmed by 4 bases and V by 2 bases; bases with no gene match: 11. The CDR3 runs to 17 residues. CDR3 loop: CASSLRVAGGVADTQYF. The CDR3 nucleotides are TGTGCCAGCAGCTTAAGAGTGGCGGGGGGCGTCGCAGATACGCAGTATTTT.

V and J are TRBV15 and TRBJ2-2; possible D gene TRBD2, 5 bases. The ends were cut back, 4 bases at V and 6 bases at J, with 9 bases in the middle. The CDR3 is 13 amino acids. The germline V gene encodes CDR1 LNHNV and CDR2 YYDKDF (reference sequence). Written as DNA, the CDR3 is TGTGCCACCAGCACAGCGGTATCCGGGGAGCTGTTTTTT. Translated: CATSTAVSGELFF.

This chain connects TRBV28 to TRBJ2-5, with D perhaps matching TRBD2 (7 bases). The V end was cut by 3 bases, the J end by 1 base, with 15 bases between. The germline gives CDR1 MDHEN, CDR2 SYDVKM. There are 16 residues in the CDR3. The CDR3 region has the DNA TGTGCCAGCAGTTTTAGGGGGGGCCAGAGCCAAGAGACCCAGTACTTC. Its protein is CASSFRGGQSQETQYF.

This clone was recorded only once. The chain couples TRBV6-1 to TRBJ1-1; 8 bases align to TRBD1. There are 17 residues in the CDR3. The trim removed 2 bases at V and 0 bases at J, leaving 8 bases unmatched. Germline assignment: CDR1 MNHNS and CDR2 SASEGT. DNA for the CDR3: TGTGCCAGCAGTGAAAATACAGGGGGGGACATGAACACTGAAGCTTTCTTT. Amino acid sequence: CASSENTGGDMNTEAFF.

This clone has only one observation. The CDR3 nucleotides are TGCGCCAGCAGCTTGAACAGGGGGCGCGGCTATGGCTACACCTTC. Residues: CASSLNRGRGYGYTF. The rearrangement joins TRBV5-1 to TRBJ1-2, with 9 bases fitting TRBD1. Looked up from germline, CDR1 is SGHRS and CDR2 is YFSETQ. The CDR3 extends over 15 amino acids. V was clipped by 1 base and J by 4 bases; unmatched bases: 5.